Listed here are 17 T cell receptor beta chains from one sample, sequenced in a study of cytomegalovirus exposure and HLA in healthy donors. Researchers ran the PCR with 60 Vbeta and 13 Jbeta primers. Profiling relied on immunoSEQ multiplex PCR, and the TCRdb table lists in-frame clones only, not all of them. The repertoire has around 110,000 clones, more than 75% of them found once; the top ten carry 2% to 3%. The sample was PBMCs. All receptors derive from a man younger than 45 in good health and CMV-seropositive.

For the CDR3, the DNA is TGTGCCAGTAGTCCCGGGCCTGGGGACTCAAAATTCGGTCAGTACTTC. Translation gives CASSPGPGDSKFGQYF. This chain links TRBV19 with TRBJ2-4, with TRBD2 as a possible D gene (6 bases). Germline CDR1 and CDR2: LNHDA and SQIVND (reference sequence). With 5 bases removed from V and 12 bases from J, the gap between germline ends came to 26 bases. The CDR3 runs 16 residues. Filled out from reference TRBV19 and TRBJ2-4, the complete variable domain reads DGGITQSPKYLFRKEGQNVTLSCEQNLNHDAMYWYRQDPGQGLRLIYYSQIVNDFQKGDIAEGYSVSREKKESFPLTVTSAQKNPTAFYLCASSPGPGDSKFGQYFGAGTRLSVL.

A single count supports this clone. This sequence joins TRBV6-5 and TRBJ1-5; D uncertain. This CDR3 region has 15 residues. Trimming took 9 bases from V and 0 from J, leaving 15 bases between them. Germline V gives CDR1 MNHEY, CDR2 SVGAGI. The CDR3 sequence is CASSVGLFSNQPQHF. Here the CDR3 DNA reads TGTGCCAGTTCCGTCGGACTTTTTAGCAATCAGCCCCAGCATTTT.

V and J are TRBV15 and TRBJ2-5, with a possible D match to TRBD2 (5 bases). In germline, CDR1 is LNHNV, CDR2 YYDKDF (reference sequence). The CDR3 runs 16 residues. The germline V and J ends were trimmed by 0 bases and 2 bases, with 13 bases remaining between them. The CDR3 protein is CATSRDPDGIQETQYF. CDR3 sequence (DNA): TGTGCCACCAGCAGAGATCCCGACGGGATTCAAGAGACCCAGTACTTC.

This clone was detected a few times. The chain uses TRBV6-1 and TRBJ1-2; D perhaps matches TRBD1 (6 bases). From germline, CDR1 is MNHNS and CDR2 SASEGT. Trimming took off 7 bases at V and 8 bases at J, with 23 bases between the two ends. The CDR3 has 15 amino acids. The CDR3 DNA sequence: TGTGCCAGCACCCCATTTGGGGGGGCGCCGGGGGGCTACACCTTC. Protein product: CASTPFGGAPGGYTF.

The rearrangement joins TRBV6-5 to TRBJ2-5; 10 bases are shared with TRBD1. The trim removed 4 bases at V and 5 bases at J, leaving 10 bases unmatched. The V gene's germline CDR1 is MNHEY and CDR2 SVGAGI. The CDR3 is 16 amino acids. This CDR3 reads CASSLTGGLQGETQYF. CDR3 coding DNA: TGTGCCAGCAGTTTGACAGGGGGCCTTCAAGGGGAGACCCAGTACTTC.

The V call is TRBV4-2, the J call TRBJ2-3; 10 bases line up with TRBD2. The CDR3 has 17 amino acids. Germline trimming cut 1 base from V and 2 bases from J; bases unmatched to any gene: 6. Germline CDR1 LGHNA, CDR2 YNFKEQ. In DNA form, the CDR3 reads TGTGCCAGCAGCCAAGGAGGGAGCGGGGGGGCCACAGATACGCAGTATTTT. Translation: CASSQGGSGGATDTQYF.

This chain connects TRBV11-3 to TRBJ1-1; D call uncertain. Trimming pared 1 base from V and 4 bases from J, leaving 10 bases between. Per germline, CDR1 SGHNT and CDR2 YENEEA. The CDR3 contains 14 residues. The CDR3 sequence is CASSLGGEFTEAFF. CDR3 bases: TGTGCCAGCAGCTTAGGAGGAGAGTTCACTGAAGCTTTCTTT.

V and J are TRBV30 and TRBJ1-4; tentatively, D is TRBD1 (6 bases). Trimming took 4 bases from V and 5 from J, leaving 17 bases between them. The germline CDR1 and CDR2 sequences are GTSNPN and SVGIG (reference sequence). This CDR3 contains 15 residues. Here the CDR3 DNA reads TGTGCCTGGACCTGGTTGGGGGGGCCAAATGAAAAACTGTTTTTT. Protein: CAWTWLGGPNEKLFF. Together with reference TRBV30 and TRBJ1-4, the CDR3 gives the full variable domain: SQTIHQWPATLVQPVGSPLSLECTVEGTSNPNLYWYRQAAGRGLQLLFYSVGIGQISSEVPQNLSASRPQDRQFILSSKKLLLSDSGFYLCAWTWLGGPNEKLFFGSGTQLSVL.

The chain is built from TRBV5-1 and TRBJ2-3; TRBD1 aligns across 12 bases. CDR3 length: 14 amino acids. J gave up 6 bases and V 4 bases, and 3 bases lay outside the gene matches. CDR1 is SGHRS and CDR2 is YFSETQ in the germline V gene. Written as DNA, the CDR3 is TGCGCCAGCAGCGGGGGACAGGGGGCCGATACGCAGTATTTT. Translation: CASSGGQGADTQYF.

J is TRBJ1-1 and V is TRBV10-3; D unclear. The CDR3 totals 14 residues. The ends were cut back, 6 bases at V and 7 bases at J, with 18 bases in the middle. Germline V lookup: CDR1 ENHRY, CDR2 SYGVKD. The chain's CDR3 is CAIRIDWEWGEAFF. In nucleotides, the CDR3 is TGTGCCATCAGGATCGACTGGGAGTGGGGTGAAGCTTTCTTT.

The CDR3 loop is CASSTVQGRSYNEQFF. Written as DNA, the CDR3 is TGTGCCAGCAGCACCGTACAGGGTAGGTCCTACAATGAGCAGTTCTTC. The V and J genes are TRBV5-4 and TRBJ2-1, with D possibly TRBD1 on 6 matching bases. This CDR3 region has 16 residues. Trimming shortened V by 4 bases and J by 1 base, and 15 bases separated the two germline ends. Germline-derived CDR1 and CDR2 are SGHNT and YYREEE (reference sequence).

The CDR3 here is CASSSGRDYGYTF. In nucleotides, the CDR3 is TGTGCCAGCAGCAGCGGACGGGACTATGGCTACACCTTC. The V and J genes are TRBV7-9 and TRBJ1-2; unclear D gene. The CDR3 spans 13 residues. The germline CDR1 and CDR2 sequences are SEHNR and FQNEAQ (reference sequence). The V and J ends lost 5 bases and 3 bases respectively, with 10 bases between them.

This chain links TRBV7-9 with TRBJ1-2, with D maybe TRBD1 (5 bases). Germline V gene sequence: CDR1 SEHNR, CDR2 FQNEAQ (reference sequence). The CDR3 contains 12 residues. Trimming removed 6 bases from V and 6 bases from J, with 11 bases in between. The CDR3 nucleotides are TGTGCCAGCAGACCGCAGGGTAATGGCTACACCTTC. Translating it yields CASRPQGNGYTF.

The CDR3, as DNA: TGTGCCAGCAGCCAAGACCATCGGGGGGGCTATGGCTACACCTTC. It encodes CASSQDHRGGYGYTF. The chain joins TRBV14 to TRBJ1-2; perhaps TRBD1 as D (5 bases). This CDR3 has 15 amino acids. Germline-derived CDR1 and CDR2 are SGHDN and FVKESK. The germline V and J ends were trimmed by 0 bases and 4 bases, with 12 bases remaining between them.

The rearrangement joins TRBV5-1 to TRBJ1-4; TRBD1 agrees at 9 bases. This CDR3 comprises 14 residues. In germline, CDR1 is SGHRS, CDR2 YFSETQ. J lost 5 bases, V lost 3 bases, and 2 bases had no gene match. Written as DNA, the CDR3 is TGCGCCAGCAGCTGGGACAGGGCGAATGAAAAACTGTTTTTT. This encodes CASSWDRANEKLFF.

The CDR3 here is CASSTGQGFENIQYF. Written as DNA, the CDR3 is TGTGCCAGCAGCACGGGACAGGGGTTCGAAAACATTCAGTACTTC. The chain uses TRBV7-9 and TRBJ2-4; 10 bases fit TRBD1. The CDR3 sequence is 15 residues long. V dropped 5 bases and J dropped 5; count of bases not matched to a gene: 6. Germline V gene data show CDR1 as SEHNR and CDR2 as FQNEAQ (reference sequence).

The rearrangement links TRBV21-1 to TRBJ2-2; TRBD1, the table's D call, lacks a check against the DNA. TRBV21-1 is noted as a pseudogene. The length of the CDR3 is 18 residues. Written as DNA, the CDR3 is TGTGCCAGCAGCAAAGCCGTTGAGGAGACAGCCAACACCGGGGAGCTGTTTTTT. This sequence encodes CASSKAVEETANTGELFF.